This T cell receptor beta chain stems from a study of blood T cells in healthy people across ages. Study observations and caveats: A greater number of naive CD4+ cells and higher diversity distinguished long-lived donors from aged donors. Diversity of TCR beta correlated strongly with naive T cell percentage.

A second PCR of roughly 7 to 11 cycles used a sample-barcoded 5' primer and a J-beta primer mix. Each cDNA was tagged by a template-switch adaptor containing 12 random nucleotides. TCRdb reprocessed the 5' RACE reads via MiXCR and lists one record per CDR3 protein. The sample contains around 900,000 distinct CDR3 sequences, 45% to 60% of which appear only once. This clonotype was recorded many times. Its antigen remains unidentified. The TCR was taken from an older woman in good health. Material: blood.

The CDR3 reads CASSQGPSYEQYF. The CDR3 DNA follows: TGTGCCAGCAGCCAAGGACCCTCCTACGAGCAGTACTTC. V and J are TRBV4-2 and TRBJ2-7, with unresolved D. Germline V gene sequence: CDR1 LGHNA, CDR2 YNFKEQ. The CDR3 loop spans 13 amino acids. V was shortened by 1 base and J by 0 bases, with 4 bases between the two germline ends.